This is a list of T cell receptor beta chains from one sample in a study of T cells expressing NK-cell markers. TCRdb reprocessed the 5' RACE reads; each CDR3 protein has one entry and no DNA is given. The clone table shows about 410,000 distinct CDR3 sequences, with the ten largest holding approximately 12%. The sequencing input was blood T cells: a sorted CD56 or NKG2C T cell subset, CD4+ or CD8+ T cells, or bulk PBMC T cells (not recorded which). Receptors were obtained from a woman aged 50 to 60 in good health. CDR3s include the opening cysteine and the closing phenylalanine or tryptophan. The order of the fields is V gene, J gene, CDR3 protein.

V gene: TRBV15; J gene: TRBJ2-3; CDR3 protein: CATSRDHRGQGGGTDTQYF
V gene: TRBV4-2; J gene: TRBJ1-4; CDR3 protein: CASSQGHGEGEKLFF
V gene: TRBV9; J gene: TRBJ2-1; CDR3 protein: CASSVEVGDEQFF
V gene: TRBV20-1; J gene: TRBJ2-7; CDR3 protein: CSARARLADPYEQYF
V gene: TRBV5-1; J gene: TRBJ2-1; CDR3 protein: CASSPGGTDNEQFF
V gene: TRBV7-8; J gene: TRBJ2-3; CDR3 protein: CASSQIMTSGRNTDTQYF
V gene: TRBV5-1; J gene: TRBJ1-1; CDR3 protein: CASRTEMNTEAFF
V gene: TRBV21-1; J gene: TRBJ2-2; CDR3 protein: CASPGQGVNTGELFF
V gene: TRBV12-3/TRBV12-4; J gene: TRBJ2-2; CDR3 protein: CASSPPTGGIEGSTGELFF
V gene: TRBV5-1; J gene: TRBJ2-2; CDR3 protein: CASSLAQGSRGELFF
V gene: TRBV3-1; J gene: TRBJ2-7; CDR3 protein: CASSQEVGHYEQYF
V gene: TRBV29-1; J gene: TRBJ1-2; CDR3 protein: CSARERVSGYTF
V gene: TRBV12-3/TRBV12-4; J gene: TRBJ1-6; CDR3 protein: CASSQTTGVGSPLHF
V gene: TRBV2; J gene: TRBJ2-7; CDR3 protein: CASNPWGGSYEQYF
V gene: TRBV3-1; J gene: TRBJ1-1; CDR3 protein: CASSPTALLEAFF
V gene: TRBV24-1; J gene: TRBJ1-5; CDR3 protein: CATAQQGANQPQHF
V gene: TRBV24-1; J gene: TRBJ2-3; CDR3 protein: CATSAGTGGTDTQYF
V gene: TRBV18; J gene: TRBJ2-1; CDR3 protein: CASSLRAGVENEQFF
V gene: TRBV20-1; J gene: TRBJ1-1; CDR3 protein: CSARENTEAFF
V gene: TRBV12-3/TRBV12-4; J gene: TRBJ1-2; CDR3 protein: CASSLGYSGYGYTF
V gene: TRBV3-1; J gene: TRBJ2-2; CDR3 protein: CASSLRGTSGRRELFF
V gene: TRBV29-1; J gene: TRBJ2-3; CDR3 protein: CSVGSQDPDTQYF
V gene: TRBV9; J gene: TRBJ2-2; CDR3 protein: CASSVDLGLVRVHTGELFF
V gene: TRBV11-3; J gene: TRBJ2-5; CDR3 protein: CASSLTEGRYQETQYF
V gene: TRBV6-1; J gene: TRBJ2-1; CDR3 protein: CASSIQTNEQFF
V gene: TRBV20-1; J gene: TRBJ1-2; CDR3 protein: CSASPDKDYGYTF
V gene: TRBV6-5; J gene: TRBJ1-6; CDR3 protein: CASSALPTENNSPLHF
V gene: TRBV12-3/TRBV12-4; J gene: TRBJ1-3; CDR3 protein: CASSRGAELGNTIYF